This T cell receptor (beta chain) appears in the sequencing data of a study of T cells expressing NK-cell markers. The wider study: Beta-chain profiling covered CD3+CD56+NKG2C+, CD3+CD56+NKG2C- and CD3+CD56-NKG2C+ sorted subsets. Whole-study results and caveats: The share of CD8+ T cells held by dominant NKG2C+ clonotypes was about 1.0-8% in over 5 donors. One observes that, in a handful of donors, these clonotypes were also the leading ones within the CD3+CD56-NKG2C+ fraction.

In germline, CDR1 is SGHTA, CDR2 FQGNSA. This CDR3 has 14 amino acids. Note on this clonotype: The antigen is unknown.

The cDNA for TCR beta came from 5'RACE template switching with UMIs. TCRdb reprocessed the 5' RACE reads; each CDR3 protein has one entry and no DNA is given. The sample data list 500,000 or so distinct CDR3 sequences. The receptor comes from a man between 18 and 35 years old in good health. The V call is TRBV7-2, the J call TRBJ1-2; absent DNA, TCRdb's TRBD1 call cannot be checked. The specimen was blood T cells: a sorted CD56 or NKG2C T cell subset, CD4+ or CD8+ T cells, or bulk PBMC T cells (not recorded which). The CDR3 protein is CASSPGQASFGYTF. The entire variable domain, with the rest obtained from reference TRBV7-2 and TRBJ1-2, is as follows: GAGVSQSPSNKVTEKGKDVELRCDPISGHTALYWYRQSLGQGLEFLIYFQGNSAPDKSGLPSDRFSAERTGGSVSTLTIQRTQQEDSAVYLCASSPGQASFGYTFGSGTRLTVV.